The 11 T cell receptor beta chains reported below all come from one sample, sequenced in a study of technical replicates of blood from several donors. Sequencing was performed with immunoSEQ multiplex PCR; in TCRdb, only in-frame clones are kept and a portion is missing. The sample shows under 85,000 clones, under 98% of them seen only once. Sequencing was done on a sample of T cells isolated from PBMCs. The source of these receptors is a human donor in good health.

This clone was counted once. The rearrangement uses TRBV11-2 and TRBJ1-2; possible D gene TRBD1, 6 bases. This CDR3 contains 13 residues. V lost 5 bases and J lost 8, with 15 bases in between. Germline lookup yields CDR1 SGHAT and CDR2 FQNNGV. CDR3: CASSLGGGRGYTF. Here the CDR3 DNA reads TGTGCCAGCAGCCTAGGGGGGGGTCGAGGCTACACCTTC.

As for this clone: One junction end does not reproduce the germline sequence, and a read error may be involved. This chain uses TRBV28 with TRBJ2-7; 8 nucleotides align to TRBD1. Per germline, CDR1 MDHEN and CDR2 SYDVKM. The CDR3 runs to 13 residues. CDR3 region: CASSPILDRVWDF. The CDR3 DNA reads TGTGCCAGCAGTCCCATCCTGGACAGGGTTTGGGACTTC.

The chain links TRBV6-6 to TRBJ2-7, with a possible D match to TRBD1 (6 bases). Trimming pared 2 bases from V and 3 bases from J, leaving 14 bases between. Germline assignment: CDR1 MNHNY and CDR2 SVGAGI (reference sequence). The CDR3 runs to 15 residues. The CDR3 is CASSYAQGHSYEQYF. The CDR3 DNA is TGTGCCAGCAGTTACGCACAGGGACATAGCTACGAGCAGTACTTC.

V usage is TRBV2 and J usage is TRBJ1-3; D is uncertain. This CDR3 has 14 residues. The V and J ends lost 10 bases and 2 bases respectively, with 15 bases between them. The germline V gene has CDR1 SNHLY and CDR2 FYNNEI. In DNA form, the CDR3 reads TGTGCCAATGCCGGCGGGGAGACTGGAAACACCATATATTTT. This translates into CANAGGETGNTIYF.

A single count supports this clone. The chain uses TRBV9 and TRBJ1-2, with D tentatively TRBD1 (6 bases). The CDR3 runs to 14 residues. Germline V gene data show CDR1 as SGDLS and CDR2 as YYNGEE. V was clipped by 1 base and J by 7 bases, with 14 bases between them. The CDR3 bases are TGTGCCAGCAGCGTAAGACTGGAAGGGGGTGGCTACACCTTC. Translated: CASSVRLEGGGYTF.

V usage is TRBV7-8 and J usage is TRBJ1-1; 8 positions agree with TRBD1. Per germline, CDR1 SGHVS and CDR2 FQNEAQ. This CDR3 has 15 amino acids. With V trimmed by 5 bases and J by 1 base, 6 bases remained unmatched. The chain's CDR3 is CASSATRGQNTEAFF. As DNA, the CDR3 is TGTGCCAGCAGCGCAACCAGGGGGCAGAACACTGAAGCTTTCTTT.

This chain links TRBV29-1 with TRBJ1-2; 10 bases are shared with TRBD1. The CDR3 extends over 13 amino acids. Unmatched junction bases numbered 8, after V lost 6 bases and J lost 7 bases. CDR1 and CDR2 from the germline V gene are SQVTM and ANQGSEA. As DNA, the CDR3 is TGCAGCGTGACCGGGACAGGGGTCCCTGGCTACACCTTC. Protein product: CSVTGTGVPGYTF.

The V and J genes are TRBV19 and TRBJ2-7; tentative D call: TRBD1 (6 bases). This CDR3 has 16 residues. The germline V gene has CDR1 LNHDA and CDR2 SQIVND (reference sequence). Trimming cost V 6 bases and J 0 bases, with 18 bases left between them. Here the CDR3 reads CASSLYRVAPSYEQYF. For the CDR3, the DNA is TGTGCCAGTAGCCTATACAGGGTGGCGCCCTCCTACGAGCAGTACTTC.

V is TRBV9 and J is TRBJ2-2; 14 positions agree with TRBD2. V lost 2 bases, J lost 7 bases, and 4 bases stayed unmatched. CDR1 and CDR2 (germline): SGDLS, YYNGEE. The CDR3 loop spans 16 amino acids. The CDR3 sequence: CASSVGLAGGIGELFF. The CDR3 bases are TGTGCCAGCAGCGTCGGACTAGCGGGAGGCATCGGGGAGCTGTTTTTT.

V gene TRBV4-2 combines with J gene TRBJ2-1; TRBD2 matches 7 bases. V lost 2 bases, J lost 5 bases, and 9 bases stayed unmatched. CDR1 and CDR2 from the germline V gene are LGHNA and YNFKEQ. CDR3 size: 16 residues. The CDR3 is CASSQTGRLNNNEQFF. Written as DNA, the CDR3 is TGTGCCAGCAGCCAAACCGGGAGGCTCAATAACAATGAGCAGTTCTTC.

The rearrangement uses TRBV19 and TRBJ1-3, with 8 bases that match TRBD1. Per the germline V gene, CDR1 is LNHDA and CDR2 is SQIVND (reference sequence). V shed 8 bases and J 0 bases; nucleotides not matched to a gene: 18. The CDR3 spans 19 residues. This CDR3 reads CASGQVGQASSSSGNTIYF. The CDR3, as DNA: TGTGCCAGTGGTCAAGTGGGACAGGCCTCCTCGAGCTCTGGAAACACCATATATTTT.